This T cell receptor beta chain was recorded in a study of blood T cell repertoires in COVID-19. The length of the CDR3 is 12 residues. Trimming left V 4 bases short and J 2 bases short, with 8 bases between. The germline V gene has CDR1 SQVTM and CDR2 ANQGSEA. Here immunoSEQ multiplex PCR was the method, and the copy in TCRdb shows in-frame clones only, minus some. The sample records about 270,000 clones, around 89% being singletons. The sequencing sample was made of PBMCs or T cells enriched from blood (not recorded which). This TCR was recovered from a woman in her 30s with acute COVID-19. The chain couples TRBV29-1 to TRBJ1-1; D possibly corresponds to TRBD1 (6 bases). Here the CDR3 reads CSVVDRNTEAFF. CDR3 coding DNA: TGCAGCGTTGTGGACAGAAACACTGAAGCTTTCTTT.